These T cell receptor beta chains were read from a single sample in a study of CD8 T cells in ankylosing spondylitis. One entry per CDR3 protein, called by TCRdb with MiXCR from the 5' RACE reads. The sample yields about 280,000 distinct CDR3 sequences, 15% to 25% seen once. Sequencing input: blood, either unsorted or a sorted T cell fraction (not recorded which). The source of these receptors is a male donor with ankylosing spondylitis or in good health (not recorded which). Both conserved end residues are part of each CDR3. Fields, in order: D gene, J gene, V gene, clone size, CDR3 protein. D genes are given only for firm matches. Clone size is shown for a subset of rows, as once, few, many or a class of expanded clone.

>-|TRBJ2-5|TRBV9|many
CASSAAWTSQETQYF
>-|TRBJ1-6|TRBV28|few
CASTEAWQGSSPLHF
>-|TRBJ1-1|TRBV12-3/TRBV12-4|-
CASSLGTGGAEAFF
>TRBD1|TRBJ2-5|TRBV20-1|-
CSAPPRTGMSETQYF
>-|TRBJ1-5|TRBV12-3/TRBV12-4|-
CASSLSGSHSNQPQHF
>-|TRBJ2-3|TRBV29-1|many
CSVEDERDTQYF
>-|TRBJ2-3|TRBV5-1|-
CASSLVADSTFSAQYF
>TRBD2|TRBJ2-1|TRBV5-1|few
CASSLFSGSNEQFF
>-|TRBJ1-2|TRBV12-3/TRBV12-4|many
CASSLSSTVPYGYTF
>-|TRBJ1-4|TRBV7-9|-
CASSLGAADNEKLFF
>TRBD1|TRBJ1-5|TRBV4-1|few
CASSLTGADQPQHF
>TRBD1|TRBJ2-1|TRBV5-1|few
CASSLGPLSWTGGKYNEQFF
>-|TRBJ1-1|TRBV14|-
CASSSILPGPNTEAFF
>-|TRBJ2-1|TRBV5-1|-
CASSLESNSYNEQFF
>TRBD1|TRBJ2-4|TRBV5-4|-
CASSLYGQGGDIQYF
>-|TRBJ1-1|TRBV12-3/TRBV12-4|-
CASSPRGTQTGTEAFF
>TRBD1|TRBJ1-3|TRBV7-6|few
CASSLWDRGRRAGNTIYF
>-|TRBJ2-3|TRBV20-1|-
CSASPPGLGTDTQYF
>TRBD2|TRBJ2-2|TRBV12-3/TRBV12-4|few
CASSLATGGNTGELFF
>-|TRBJ2-2|TRBV12-3/TRBV12-4|few
CASSSAGNTGELFF
>TRBD2|TRBJ2-1|TRBV3-1|-
CASSKSGGAYNEQFF
>TRBD2|TRBJ2-3|TRBV7-2|-
CAGAGGLTDTQYF
>TRBD2|TRBJ2-5|TRBV7-9|-
CASSPGLGGSGETQYF
>-|TRBJ1-2|TRBV7-8|few
CASSPRLPHAGYTF
>TRBD1|TRBJ1-2|TRBV3-1|few
CASSLGRDRDGYTF
>-|TRBJ1-6|TRBV20-1|many
CSAVDSHSPLHF
>-|TRBJ2-1|TRBV29-1|many
CSAVPGLHYNEQFF
>TRBD1|TRBJ2-3|TRBV25-1|once
CASSPHRGHTDTQYF
>-|TRBJ2-2|TRBV7-2|-
CAVHQGGFGTGELFF
>TRBD1|TRBJ1-5|TRBV20-1|-
CSAREPGGYNQPQHF
>-|TRBJ2-1|TRBV4-1|-
CASSRSSDRSYNEQFF
>-|TRBJ2-1|TRBV23-1|-
CASSQGDYNEQFF
>-|TRBJ2-6|TRBV7-8|few
CASSLGVLTF
>-|TRBJ1-1|TRBV9|-
CASSVEEGRDTEAFF
>-|TRBJ2-1|TRBV7-8|few
CASSPGARGEQFF
>TRBD2|TRBJ2-4|TRBV5-1|-
CASSDSGNIQYF
>-|TRBJ2-5|TRBV4-2|-
CASSQGRGQETQYF
>-|TRBJ2-3|TRBV18|-
CASSPQSGVGTQYF
>-|TRBJ1-6|TRBV6-5|-
CASSYSTGARVHF
>TRBD2|TRBJ2-2|TRBV20-1|few
CSASARGGGTGELFF
>-|TRBJ1-5|TRBV5-1|few
CASSLGQEDQPQHF
>-|TRBJ2-5|TRBV29-1|-
CSVSGRNTRETQYF
>TRBD1|TRBJ2-1|TRBV5-1|-
CASSFVPAGQGVKNEQFF
>TRBD1|TRBJ2-3|TRBV14|-
CASSRDRGFADTQYF
>TRBD1|TRBJ1-1|TRBV12-3/TRBV12-4|-
CASSDRGLRTEAFF
>-|TRBJ2-3|TRBV29-1|many
CSVEGRLLGDTQYF
>TRBD2|TRBJ2-3|TRBV12-3/TRBV12-4|medium-sized
CASSFGTSGASTDTQYF
>-|TRBJ2-1|TRBV12-3/TRBV12-4|-
CASSSSGEGNEQFF
>TRBD1|TRBJ1-1|TRBV20-1|few
CSASFAGGKRTEAFF
>-|TRBJ2-1|TRBV28|-
CASSLSSDSYNEQFF
>-|TRBJ1-3|TRBV10-3|-
CAIRSQESGNTIYF